This T cell receptor (beta chain) was documented in a study of T cells after yellow fever vaccination. Trimming removed 1 base from V and 3 bases from J, with 9 bases in between. The CDR3 extends over 14 amino acids. Germline lookup yields CDR1 LGHNA and CDR2 YSLEER. The study's findings and limits: The study noted that FACS-sorted repertoires could contain abundant clonotypes contaminating from the bulk population.

This clonotype was observed a handful of times. What it binds is not known. Template switching by 5'RACE produced TCR cDNA, adding a universal primer site and UMIs. From the 5' RACE reads, TCRdb called clonotypes with MiXCR, one entry per CDR3 protein. The sample lists 310,000 or so distinct CDR3 sequences, around 3.9% seen once, with around 24% in the top ten. This sample comprised PBMCs, obtained on the day of the yellow fever booster vaccination. The genes are TRBV4-3 and TRBJ2-5; perhaps TRBD2 as D (6 bases). The receptor was isolated from a man between 18 and 35 years old who received the YFV17D yellow fever vaccine. In DNA, the CDR3 is TGCGCCAGCAGCCAAGGACCGGGGGAAGAGACCCAGTACTTC. Translated: CASSQGPGEETQYF.